The rows below give T cell receptor beta chains drawn from one sample of a study of T cell responses to AZD1222 COVID-19 vaccine. Clones were sequenced by immunoSEQ multiplex PCR, and TCRdb holds only the in-frame ones, with some missing. The sample consists of 90,000 to 120,000 clones, about 90% of them appearing once. The sequencing here drew on peripheral blood, taken 28 days after the second AZD1222 dose. These receptors were collected from an adult who received the AZD1222 COVID-19 vaccine. Each CDR3 is given with its conserved first and last residue. The D gene is left open where the match is weak. Clone sizes are given selectively: once, few, many, or a class where the clone is expanded.

cdr3_nt,cdr3_aa,d_call,j_call,v_call,clone_size
TGTGCCAGCAGCTTAGCCATTGGACGGGGGAACACTGAAGCTTTCTTT,CASSLAIGRGNTEAFF,.,TRBJ1-1,TRBV7-8,once
TGTGCCACCCGGGGCAGCCTCCAAGAGACCCAGTACTTC,CATRGSLQETQYF,.,TRBJ2-5,TRBV27,.
TGTGCCAGCAGCTTGGACAGAGGAAACACCATATATTTT,CASSLDRGNTIYF,.,TRBJ1-3,TRBV3-1/TRBV3-2,once
TGTGCCATCAGTTTAGGACAAGCCCTCTCCTACGAGCAGTACTTC,CAISLGQALSYEQYF,.,TRBJ2-7,TRBV10-3,.
TGTGCCAGCAGCCAAAGAAGGGGCGTTTCACCCCTCCACTTT,CASSQRRGVSPLHF,.,TRBJ1-6,TRBV14,.
TGCGCCAGCAGCCACCACCAAGGGGATACGCAGTATTTT,CASSHHQGDTQYF,.,TRBJ2-3,TRBV4-1,.
TGTGCCAGCGGACAGTCTAACTATGGCTACACCTTC,CASGQSNYGYTF,.,TRBJ1-2,TRBV7-9,few
TGTGCCAGCAGCTTTGGTGCAGGGTATAATTCACCCCTCCACTTT,CASSFGAGYNSPLHF,.,TRBJ1-6,TRBV5-6,.
TGTGCCAGCTCACCAGGGACAGGGTTCTACGAGCAGTACTTC,CASSPGTGFYEQYF,TRBD1,TRBJ2-7,TRBV18,.
TGTGCCAGCAGCCGCCTCGGACAGTCATCTAATGAGCAGTTCTTC,CASSRLGQSSNEQFF,.,TRBJ2-1,TRBV7-9,.
TGTGCCAGTAGTATAGCGGGAGGGTCCTCTGGGGCCAACGTCCTGACTTTC,CASSIAGGSSGANVLTF,TRBD2,TRBJ2-6,TRBV19,.
TGTGCCAGTCAACCCGGGGGCTCTGGAAACACCATATATTTT,CASQPGGSGNTIYF,.,TRBJ1-3,TRBV19,.
TGTGCCAGCAGTAGGACAGGGCCTGGGACTGAAGCTTTCTTT,CASSRTGPGTEAFF,TRBD1,TRBJ1-1,TRBV2,.
TGCGCCAGCTCAAGCGATCTCTACAATGAGCAGTTCTTC,CASSSDLYNEQFF,.,TRBJ2-1,TRBV5-1,.
TGTGCCAGCAGCTTAGCGTCCTCTGGGGGCGACGAGCAGTACTTC,CASSLASSGGDEQYF,.,TRBJ2-7,TRBV7-8,.
TGTGCCAGCAGCCTGGACAGGGGATCGTACAATGAGCAGTTCTTC,CASSLDRGSYNEQFF,TRBD1,TRBJ2-1,TRBV3-1/TRBV3-2,.
TGTGCCAGCAGTTTCACCCGACGGGACACTGAAGCTTTCTTT,CASSFTRRDTEAFF,.,TRBJ1-1,TRBV6-5,few
TGTGCCAGCTCGGTCGGTGCAAGGGAGCCCCAGCATTTT,CASSVGAREPQHF,.,TRBJ1-5,TRBV18,.
TGTGCCATCAGTGAGACGTCCGGGGAGCTGTTTTTT,CAISETSGELFF,.,TRBJ2-2,TRBV10-3,.
TGTGCCAGCAGCCGGACAGGGATAGATACGCAGTATTTT,CASSRTGIDTQYF,TRBD1,TRBJ2-3,TRBV5-6,.
TGTGCCAGCAGCGTAGATCGGGGTGAGCAGTTCTTC,CASSVDRGEQFF,.,TRBJ2-1,TRBV9,once
TGTGCCAGTAGTATAGGCCCTCAGGGTTATAGCAATCAGCCCCAGCATTTT,CASSIGPQGYSNQPQHF,.,TRBJ1-5,TRBV19,few
TGTGCCAGCAGCCAGACAGGGAGAAACTATGGCTACACCTTC,CASSQTGRNYGYTF,TRBD1,TRBJ1-2,TRBV5-6,.
TGTGCCAGCAGGACACTAGCGGGATGGAGGGAGACCCAGTACTTC,CASRTLAGWRETQYF,TRBD2,TRBJ2-5,TRBV28,.
TGTGCCAGCAGGCCGGGACAGCAAGATTATGGCTACACCTTC,CASRPGQQDYGYTF,TRBD1,TRBJ1-2,TRBV6-4,.
TGTGCCAGCAGCTTAGCCCCGGGCCGGACACTCCACTTT,CASSLAPGRTLHF,.,TRBJ1-6,TRBV7-9,.
TGTGCCAGCAGCTTAGTTGGCAGGGCTTCCTCTGGAAACACCATATATTTT,CASSLVGRASSGNTIYF,.,TRBJ1-3,TRBV7-8,.
TGTGCCAGCAGTAGGGGTAGCGGGAGAGTCACCGGGGAGCTGTTTTTT,CASSRGSGRVTGELFF,TRBD2,TRBJ2-2,TRBV28,.
TGTGCCAGCAGCTTATTAGCAGTGAATCAGCCCCAGCATTTT,CASSLLAVNQPQHF,.,TRBJ1-5,TRBV7-2,.
TGTGCCAGCAGCTTGGTTGGCAGTCCCTATGGCTACACCTTC,CASSLVGSPYGYTF,.,TRBJ1-2,TRBV5-6,once
TGTGCCAGCAGTCCCCGGCAGTCTGGGGCCAACGTCCTGACTTTC,CASSPRQSGANVLTF,.,TRBJ2-6,TRBV28,.
TGTGCCAGCAGTTTATCCCACGGGCCGTACAATGAGCAGTTCTTC,CASSLSHGPYNEQFF,.,TRBJ2-1,TRBV27,.
TGTGCCAGCAGCCGGTTTTCGAAGAGGAACACTGAAGCTTTCTTT,CASSRFSKRNTEAFF,.,TRBJ1-1,TRBV6-5,.
TGTGCCAGCAGCCAGGGACAGGGTTCCTACGAGCAGTACTTC,CASSQGQGSYEQYF,TRBD1,TRBJ2-7,TRBV4-2,.
TGTGCCAGCAGTGACCGAACGGGACAGGCGAACTATGGCTACACCTTC,CASSDRTGQANYGYTF,TRBD1,TRBJ1-2,TRBV28,.
TGTGCCTGGCGATGGACAGCTAACTATGGCTACACCTTC,CAWRWTANYGYTF,.,TRBJ1-2,TRBV30,.
TGTGCCAGCAGCTTGACCGGAAATGAAAAACTGTTTTTT,CASSLTGNEKLFF,.,TRBJ1-4,TRBV5-4,few
TGTGCCATCAGTGTTAAAAGTGGGGGTAAAGAGACCCAGTACTTC,CAISVKSGGKETQYF,.,TRBJ2-5,TRBV10-3,once
TGTGCCAGCAGCGTAACCGGGACCCCACAAGAGACCCAGTACTTC,CASSVTGTPQETQYF,.,TRBJ2-5,TRBV9,.
TGTGCCAGCAGCCCACAAGGGGACAGTCAAGAGACCCAGTACTTC,CASSPQGDSQETQYF,TRBD1,TRBJ2-5,TRBV7-3,.
TGTGCCAGCAGCGCCCCGGGGTCCTACGAGCAGTACTTC,CASSAPGSYEQYF,.,TRBJ2-7,TRBV9,.